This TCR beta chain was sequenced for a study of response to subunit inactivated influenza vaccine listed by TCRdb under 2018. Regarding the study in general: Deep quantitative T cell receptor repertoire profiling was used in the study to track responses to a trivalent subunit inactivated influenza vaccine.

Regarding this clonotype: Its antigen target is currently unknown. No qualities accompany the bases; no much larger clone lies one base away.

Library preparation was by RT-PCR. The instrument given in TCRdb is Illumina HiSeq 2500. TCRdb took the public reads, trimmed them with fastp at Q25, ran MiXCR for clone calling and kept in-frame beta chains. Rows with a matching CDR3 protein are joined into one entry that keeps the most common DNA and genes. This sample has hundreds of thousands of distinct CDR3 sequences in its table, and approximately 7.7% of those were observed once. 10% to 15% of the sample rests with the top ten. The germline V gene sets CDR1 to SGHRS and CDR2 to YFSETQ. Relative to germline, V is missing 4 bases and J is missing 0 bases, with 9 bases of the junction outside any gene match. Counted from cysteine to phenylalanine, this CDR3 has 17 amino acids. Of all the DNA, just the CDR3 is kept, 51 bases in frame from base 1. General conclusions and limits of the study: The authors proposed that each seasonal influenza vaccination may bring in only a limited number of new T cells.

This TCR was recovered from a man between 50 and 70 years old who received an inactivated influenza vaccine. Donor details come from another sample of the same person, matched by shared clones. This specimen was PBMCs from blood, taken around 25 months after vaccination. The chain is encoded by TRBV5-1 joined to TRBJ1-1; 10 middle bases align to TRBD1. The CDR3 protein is CASSVRDRGRMNTEAFF. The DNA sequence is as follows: TGCGCCAGCAGCGTCCGGGACAGGGGTCGGATGAACACTGAAGCTTTCTTT.